The 19 T cell receptor beta chains reported below all come from one sample, sequenced in a study of blood T cells in healthy people across ages. Primed by a sample-barcoded 5' primer and a J-beta primer mix, a second PCR proceeded for about 7 to 11 cycles. One entry per CDR3 protein, called by TCRdb with MiXCR from the 5' RACE reads. The sample has about 570,000 distinct CDR3 sequences; roughly 29% are singletons. Sequencing was performed on blood. Source of these receptors: a woman in her 70s in good health.

The chain is built from TRBV6-5 and TRBJ2-2, with D unclear. The CDR3 runs 15 residues. Trimming took off 2 bases at V and 1 base at J, with 8 bases between the two ends. The germline V gene has CDR1 MNHEY and CDR2 SVGAGI. CDR3 sequence (DNA): TGTGCCAGCAGTTACGACTCTGGGAACACCGGGGAGCTGTTTTTT. Translating it yields CASSYDSGNTGELFF.

Points on this clonotype: One end of the junction is discordant with germline, which a read error may explain. The chain has TRBV7-2 and TRBJ2-6; perhaps TRBD1 as D (6 bases). Germline lookup yields CDR1 SGHTA and CDR2 FQGNSA. There are 15 residues in the CDR3. The DNA of the CDR3 is TGTTCCAGCAGCCTACAGGGTACTGGGGCCAACGTCCTGACTTTC. Residues: CSSSLQGTGANVLTF.

This clonotype was picked up a small number of times. The chain joins TRBV12-3 or TRBV12-4 to TRBJ1-4; D uncertain. The ends were cut back, 6 bases at V and 7 bases at J, with 15 bases in the middle. The CDR3 runs 14 residues. DNA for the CDR3: TGTGCCAGCAGCCCCGGGGTCCGGGGTGAAAAACTGTTTTTT. Translating it yields CASSPGVRGEKLFF.

The V call is TRBV7-2, the J call TRBJ1-2; tentatively, D is TRBD1 (5 bases). The CDR3 has 14 amino acids. The V end lost 1 base, the J end lost 7 bases, and 13 bases lay between the germline ends. CDR1 and CDR2 from the germline V gene are SGHTA and FQGNSA. CDR3 protein: CASSLERGAGGYTF. The CDR3 region has the DNA TGTGCCAGCAGCTTAGAGAGGGGCGCTGGTGGCTACACCTTC.

This clonotype was recorded a few times. The chain has TRBV7-2 and TRBJ2-2; maybe TRBD2 (5 bases). The CDR3 is 16 amino acids. V was trimmed by 4 bases and J by 5 bases, leaving 17 bases between them. The germline V gene has CDR1 SGHTA and CDR2 FQGNSA. The CDR3 DNA reads TGTGCCAGCAGCTCCCGGGAAGGGAGTGGAACCGGGGAGCTGTTTTTT. It is translated as CASSSREGSGTGELFF.

This clonotype was counted a few times. V is TRBV4-3 and J is TRBJ2-3; 8 bases align to TRBD2. V lost 1 base to trimming and J lost 2 bases; unmatched junction nucleotides: 8. The CDR3 covers 17 residues. The germline gives CDR1 LGHNA, CDR2 YSLEER. In DNA, the CDR3 is TGCGCCAGCAGCCAAGTGCGCGGGGGGATGCTCACAGATACGCAGTATTTT. Its protein is CASSQVRGGMLTDTQYF.

The chain recombines TRBV4-3 with TRBJ1-4; no firm D call. CDR1 and CDR2 from the germline V gene are LGHNA and YSLEER. V lost 3 bases and J lost 7, with 18 bases in between. The CDR3 spans 16 residues. CDR3 protein: CASSHSPGLIGEKLFF. CDR3 coding DNA: TGCGCCAGCAGCCATTCGCCGGGCCTAATTGGTGAAAAACTGTTTTTT.

This clonotype turned up a few times. This chain uses TRBV18 with TRBJ2-1; 12 bases fit TRBD2. From germline, CDR1 is KGHSH and CDR2 LQKENI. The CDR3 extends over 16 amino acids. V lost 4 bases to trimming and J lost 3 bases; unmatched junction nucleotides: 4. The CDR3 reads CASSLRLAGDYNEQFF. The CDR3, as DNA: TGTGCCAGCTCACTCCGACTAGCGGGGGACTACAATGAGCAGTTCTTC. Full variable domain (outside the CDR3, taken from reference TRBV18 and TRBJ2-1): NAGVMQNPRHLVRRRGQEARLRCSPMKGHSHVYWYRQLPEEGLKFMVYLQKENIIDESGMPKERFSAEFPKEGPSILRIQQVVRGDSAAYFCASSLRLAGDYNEQFFGPGTRLTVL.

This clonotype was picked up a small number of times. The chain links TRBV29-1 to TRBJ2-3; TRBD1 matches at 7 bases. Per the germline V gene, CDR1 is SQVTM and CDR2 is ANQGSEA. This CDR3 is 15 amino acids long. The junction had 9 bases not matched to a gene; V was cut back by 2 bases and J by 4 bases. DNA for the CDR3: TGCAGCGTTGAATTCCGGGTACAGGGGCCAGATACGCAGTATTTT. It yields the protein CSVEFRVQGPDTQYF.

This clonotype was detected a few times. This sequence joins TRBV25-1 and TRBJ1-2; D unclear. In germline, CDR1 is MGHDK, CDR2 SYGVNS. Trimming removed 2 bases from V and 5 bases from J, with 9 bases in between. The CDR3 runs to 13 residues. For the CDR3, the DNA is TGTGCCAGCAGTGAAACCGGGGAGTATGGCTACACCTTC. This translates into CASSETGEYGYTF.

The chain is built from TRBV7-2 and TRBJ1-4, with 9 bases fitting TRBD1. With V trimmed by 3 bases and J by 8 bases, 10 bases remained unmatched. Germline V gives CDR1 SGHTA, CDR2 FQGNSA. This CDR3 has 16 residues. This CDR3 is CASSFRGQGPWEKLFF. DNA of the CDR3: TGTGCCAGCAGCTTTAGGGGACAGGGCCCTTGGGAAAAACTGTTTTTT. Variable domain in full (rest from reference TRBV7-2 and TRBJ1-4): GAGVSQSPSNKVTEKGKDVELRCDPISGHTALYWYRQSLGQGLEFLIYFQGNSAPDKSGLPSDRFSAERTGGSVSTLTIQRTQQEDSAVYLCASSFRGQGPWEKLFFGSGTQLSVL.

This clonotype was recorded only once. The CDR3 is CASSVGTRLGGELFF. The CDR3 nucleotides are TGTGCCAGCAGCGTGGGAACGCGCCTGGGCGGGGAGCTGTTTTTT. The chain couples TRBV9 to TRBJ2-2, with D uncertain. The ends were cut back, 2 bases at V and 7 bases at J, with 15 bases in the middle. This CDR3 spans 15 amino acids. The germline V gene encodes CDR1 SGDLS and CDR2 YYNGEE.

Only a few counts were recorded for this clonotype. The chain links TRBV7-8 to TRBJ2-3; the D gene could be TRBD1 or TRBD2 (5 bases each). Trimming stripped 0 bases from V and 9 bases from J, with 13 bases between. The CDR3 runs 14 residues. The germline gives CDR1 SGHVS, CDR2 FQNEAQ. The CDR3 loop is CASSLARDDQTQYF. The CDR3 nucleotides are TGTGCCAGCAGCTTAGCCCGGGACGACCAGACGCAGTATTTT.

The sample holds a few counts of this clonotype. This sequence joins TRBV20-1 and TRBJ2-5; D perhaps matches TRBD1 (7 bases). Trimming stripped 6 bases from V and 2 bases from J, with 25 bases between. Germline V gene data show CDR1 as DFQATT and CDR2 as SNEGSKA (reference sequence). This CDR3 is 17 amino acids long. The CDR3 reads CSAGGGQGDPWQETQYF. DNA of the CDR3: TGCAGTGCGGGAGGTGGGCAGGGGGACCCTTGGCAAGAGACCCAGTACTTC.

The chain combines TRBV4-3 with TRBJ1-6; D gene ambiguous. Germline V gene data show CDR1 as LGHNA and CDR2 as YSLEER. There are 17 residues in the CDR3. The V gene lost 0 bases and the J gene lost 10 bases, with 19 bases spanning the gap. For the CDR3, the DNA is TGCGCCAGCAGCCAAGAGTCCGAGGGAGGAGGATACTCACCCCTCCACTTT. It specifies CASSQESEGGGYSPLHF.

This chain uses TRBV6-4 with TRBJ2-7; D not resolved. This CDR3 contains 14 residues. CDR1 and CDR2 from the germline V gene are MRHNA and SNTAGT. Trimming took 4 bases from V and 6 from J, leaving 16 bases between them. Here the CDR3 reads CASSGGRGSGEQYF. The CDR3 nucleotides read TGTGCCAGCAGTGGGGGTCGAGGATCGGGCGAGCAGTACTTC.

The CDR3 DNA is TGTGCCAGCAGACAGGTACAAGAGACCCAGTACTTC. The encoded protein is CASRQVQETQYF. This chain connects TRBV11-2 to TRBJ2-5; the D gene is possibly TRBD1 (5 bases). CDR1 and CDR2 from the germline V gene are SGHAT and FQNNGV. The CDR3 is made up of 12 amino acids. With 6 bases removed from V and 2 bases from J, the gap between germline ends came to 7 bases.

This chain links TRBV6-2 or TRBV6-3 with TRBJ2-5, with D maybe TRBD1 (6 bases). Between the trimmed V and J ends, which lost 2 bases and 12 bases, there was a span of 16 bases. Germline loops: CDR1 MNHEY, CDR2 SVGEGT. The CDR3 runs 13 residues. CDR3 bases: TGTGCCAGCAGTTACGTCGGACAGTTCCTGGAGTACTTC. It yields the protein CASSYVGQFLEYF.

This clonotype has more than one count but fewer than ten. V and J are TRBV7-2 and TRBJ2-5, with 7 nucleotides matching TRBD2. The CDR3 runs 14 residues. J lost 5 bases, V lost 8 bases, and 11 bases had no gene match. CDR1 SGHTA and CDR2 FQGNSA come from the germline V gene. CDR3 loop: CASQLRRGGETQYF. DNA for the CDR3: TGTGCCAGCCAGCTTAGAAGGGGAGGGGAGACCCAGTACTTC. The full variable domain, its missing parts supplied by reference TRBV7-2 and TRBJ2-5, is GAGVSQSPSNKVTEKGKDVELRCDPISGHTALYWYRQSLGQGLEFLIYFQGNSAPDKSGLPSDRFSAERTGGSVSTLTIQRTQQEDSAVYLCASQLRRGGETQYFGPGTRLLVL.